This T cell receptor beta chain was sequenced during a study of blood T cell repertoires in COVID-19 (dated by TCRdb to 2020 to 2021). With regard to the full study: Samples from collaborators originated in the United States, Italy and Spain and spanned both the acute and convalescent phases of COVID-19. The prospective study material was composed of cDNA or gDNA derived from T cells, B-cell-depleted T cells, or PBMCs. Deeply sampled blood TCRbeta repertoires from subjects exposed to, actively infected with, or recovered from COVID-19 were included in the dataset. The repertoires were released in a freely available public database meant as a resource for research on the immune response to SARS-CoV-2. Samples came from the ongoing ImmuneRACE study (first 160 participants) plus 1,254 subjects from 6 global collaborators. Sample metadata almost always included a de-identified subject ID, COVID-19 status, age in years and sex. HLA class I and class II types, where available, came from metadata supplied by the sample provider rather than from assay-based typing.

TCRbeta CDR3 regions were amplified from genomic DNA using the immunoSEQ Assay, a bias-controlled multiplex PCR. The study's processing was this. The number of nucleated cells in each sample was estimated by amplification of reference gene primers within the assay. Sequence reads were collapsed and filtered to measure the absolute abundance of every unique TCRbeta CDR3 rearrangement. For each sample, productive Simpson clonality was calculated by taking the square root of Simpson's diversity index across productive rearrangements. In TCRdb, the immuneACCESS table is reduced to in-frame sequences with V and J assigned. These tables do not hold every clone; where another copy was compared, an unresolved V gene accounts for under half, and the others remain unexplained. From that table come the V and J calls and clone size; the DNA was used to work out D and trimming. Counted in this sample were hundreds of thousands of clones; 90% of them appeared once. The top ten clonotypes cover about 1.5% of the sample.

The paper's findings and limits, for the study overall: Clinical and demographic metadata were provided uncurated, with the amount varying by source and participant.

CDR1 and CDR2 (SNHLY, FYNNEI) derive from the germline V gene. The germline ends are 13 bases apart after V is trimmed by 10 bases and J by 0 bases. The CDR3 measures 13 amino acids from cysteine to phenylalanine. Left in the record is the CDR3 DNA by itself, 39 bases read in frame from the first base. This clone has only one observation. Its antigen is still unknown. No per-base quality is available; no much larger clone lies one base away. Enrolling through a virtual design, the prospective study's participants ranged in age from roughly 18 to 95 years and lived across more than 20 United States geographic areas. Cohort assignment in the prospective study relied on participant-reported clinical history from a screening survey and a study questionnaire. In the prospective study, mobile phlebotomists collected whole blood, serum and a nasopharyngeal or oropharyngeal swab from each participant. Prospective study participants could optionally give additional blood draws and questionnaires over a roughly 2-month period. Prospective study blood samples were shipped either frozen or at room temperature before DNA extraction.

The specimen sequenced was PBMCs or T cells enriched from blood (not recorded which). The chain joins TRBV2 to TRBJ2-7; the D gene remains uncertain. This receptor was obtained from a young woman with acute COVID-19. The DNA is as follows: TGTGCCACCAAGATAACGAGCTCCTACGAGCAGTACTTC. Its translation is CATKITSSYEQYF.